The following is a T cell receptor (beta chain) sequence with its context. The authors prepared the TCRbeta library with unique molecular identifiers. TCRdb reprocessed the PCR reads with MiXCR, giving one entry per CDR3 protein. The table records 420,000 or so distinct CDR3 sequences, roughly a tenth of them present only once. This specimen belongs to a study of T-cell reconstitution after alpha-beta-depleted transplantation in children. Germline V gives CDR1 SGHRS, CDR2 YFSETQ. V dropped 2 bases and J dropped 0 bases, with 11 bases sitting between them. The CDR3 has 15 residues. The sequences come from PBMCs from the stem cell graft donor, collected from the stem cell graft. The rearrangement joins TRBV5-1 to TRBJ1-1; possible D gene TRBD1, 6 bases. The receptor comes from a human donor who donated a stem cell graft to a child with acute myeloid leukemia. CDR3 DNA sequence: TGCGCCAGCAGCTTTGGAGGACAGCTGAACACTGAAGCTTTCTTT. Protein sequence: CASSFGGQLNTEAFF.